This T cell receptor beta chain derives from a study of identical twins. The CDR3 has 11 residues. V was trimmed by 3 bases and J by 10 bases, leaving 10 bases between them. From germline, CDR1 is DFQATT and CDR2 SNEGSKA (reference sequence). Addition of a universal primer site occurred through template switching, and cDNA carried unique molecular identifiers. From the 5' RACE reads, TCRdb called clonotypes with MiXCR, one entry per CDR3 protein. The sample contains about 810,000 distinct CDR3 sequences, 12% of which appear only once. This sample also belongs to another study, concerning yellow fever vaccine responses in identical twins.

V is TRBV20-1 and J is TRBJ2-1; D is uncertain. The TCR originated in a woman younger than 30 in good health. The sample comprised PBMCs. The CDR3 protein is CSARWLPEQFF. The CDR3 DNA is TGCAGTGCTAGGTGGCTACCCGAGCAGTTCTTC.